The 21 T cell receptor beta chains in this list originate from one sample, sequenced in a study of T cells in Graves' hyperthyroidism and ophthalmopathy. Amplification of TCR beta CDR3 regions was performed using RNA transcripts as template. The HTBI primer set served for first-round RT-PCR of the TCR CDR3. One entry per CDR3 protein, called by TCRdb with MiXCR from the multiplex PCR reads. The sample records a few hundred thousand distinct CDR3 sequences, approximately 16% being singletons. Sample: blood. These receptors all come from a woman between 35 and 50 years old with Graves' ophthalmopathy.

V gene TRBV18 combines with J gene TRBJ2-2; 11 nucleotides match TRBD1. The CDR3 consists of 16 residues. V shed 3 bases and J 4 bases; nucleotides not matched to a gene: 4. The V gene's germline CDR1 is KGHSH and CDR2 LQKENI. CDR3 region: CASSPFGTGGTGELFF. CDR3 in DNA: TGTGCCAGCTCACCTTTTGGGACAGGGGGCACCGGGGAGCTGTTTTTT.

In this sample, this clonotype turned up a few times. The chain employs TRBV24-1 and TRBJ2-3; TRBD2 aligns across 7 bases. The CDR3 covers 15 residues. Germline V lookup: CDR1 KGHDR, CDR2 SFDVKD. With V trimmed by 3 bases and J by 3 bases, 5 bases remained unmatched. The CDR3, as DNA: TGTGCCACCAGTGATACGGGAGGCGCAACAGATACGCAGTATTTT. This codes for CATSDTGGATDTQYF.

This clonotype occurred a few times. The V and J genes are TRBV6-5 and TRBJ1-6, with D possibly matching TRBD1 (5 bases). The V end was cut by 2 bases, the J end by 11 bases, with 22 bases between. The CDR3 is 17 residues long. Germline CDR1 and CDR2: MNHEY and SVGAGI. The CDR3 region is CASSYDHRRATAAPLHF. In nucleotides, the CDR3 is TGTGCCAGCAGTTACGACCACCGCAGGGCCACGGCGGCACCCCTCCACTTT.

This clonotype was seen a few times. CDR3 amino acids: CASSPRASNVYEQYF. In DNA form, the CDR3 reads TGTGCCAGCAGCCCTAGGGCTAGCAATGTCTACGAGCAGTACTTC. V gene TRBV9 combines with J gene TRBJ2-7; D might be TRBD2 (5 bases). The V gene's germline CDR1 is SGDLS and CDR2 YYNGEE. V shed 4 bases and J shed 3 bases, with 17 bases lying between them. This CDR3 comprises 15 residues. The variable domain in full, completed from reference TRBV9 and TRBJ2-7, reads DSGVTQTPKHLITATGQRVTLRCSPRSGDLSVYWYQQSLDQGLQFLIQYYNGEERAKGNILERFSAQQFPDLHSELNLSSLELGDSALYFCASSPRASNVYEQYFGPGTRLTVT.

The chain carries TRBV20-1 and TRBJ1-5, with D perhaps TRBD1 (5 bases). CDR3 length equals 16 residues. The germline gives CDR1 DFQATT, CDR2 SNEGSKA (reference sequence). The V and J ends lost 4 bases and 2 bases respectively, with 18 bases between them. The CDR3 spells CSAKRDGGAGNQPQHF. CDR3 bases: TGCAGTGCTAAGAGAGATGGAGGGGCGGGCAATCAGCCCCAGCATTTT.

This clonotype was counted at least ten times. The chain links TRBV5-1 to TRBJ2-7, with 9 bases lining up with TRBD1. V was pared by 3 bases and J by 3 bases, with 10 bases of the junction left unmatched. This CDR3 is built from 16 residues. Germline loops: CDR1 SGHRS, CDR2 YFSETQ. In DNA form, the CDR3 reads TGCGCCAGCAGCTCCGACCGGACAGGGGTGAACTACGAGCAGTACTTC. This gives the protein CASSSDRTGVNYEQYF. Full variable domain (remainder filled in from reference TRBV5-1 and TRBJ2-7): KAGVTQTPRYLIKTRGQQVTLSCSPISGHRSVSWYQQTPGQGLQFLFEYFSETQRNKGNFPGRFSGRQFSNSRSEMNVSTLELGDSALYLCASSSDRTGVNYEQYFGPGTRLTVT.

The rearrangement links TRBV29-1 to TRBJ2-5; the match to TRBD1 covers 7 bases. Germline trimming cut 5 bases from V and 5 bases from J; bases unmatched to any gene: 8. The CDR3 spans 13 residues. Germline V gives CDR1 SQVTM, CDR2 ANQGSEA. As DNA, the CDR3 is TGCAGCGTTCAACAGGGGTGGTTGGAGACCCAGTACTTC. This codes for CSVQQGWLETQYF.

The table lists this clonotype with many counts. This chain links TRBV11-2 with TRBJ2-2, with D uncertain. CDR3 length: 14 amino acids. CDR1 SGHAT and CDR2 FQNNGV come from the germline V gene. Trimming pared 4 bases from V and 12 bases from J, leaving 18 bases between. The CDR3 protein is CASSYATGTVKLFF. The CDR3 coding sequence is TGTGCCAGCAGCTACGCGACTGGTACGGTGAAGCTGTTTTTT.

This clonotype was recorded at least ten times. The chain has TRBV18 and TRBJ1-2; the match to TRBD1 covers 9 bases. Germline V gene lookup returns CDR1 KGHSH and CDR2 LQKENI. The trim removed 6 bases at V and 5 bases at J, leaving 7 bases unmatched. The length of the CDR3 is 14 residues. The CDR3 DNA reads TGTGCCAGCTCTTCAAAGACAGGGGGATATGGCTACACCTTC. It is translated as CASSSKTGGYGYTF.

This clonotype was seen at least ten times. The chain carries TRBV13 and TRBJ1-1; D may be TRBD1 (5 bases). CDR1 and CDR2 (germline): PRHDT, FYEKMQ (reference sequence). V gave up 3 bases and J gave up 5 bases, with 13 bases separating them. The CDR3 totals 14 residues. CDR3 amino acids: CASSFGGRVTEAFF. The CDR3 DNA sequence: TGTGCCAGCAGCTTCGGGGGGAGAGTGACTGAAGCTTTCTTT.

There are many counts of this clonotype. V and J are TRBV3-1 and TRBJ2-3; D call uncertain. The V end was cut by 4 bases, the J end by 4 bases, with 15 bases between. Germline values: CDR1 LGHDT, CDR2 YNNKEL (reference sequence). CDR3 length equals 15 residues. CDR3 DNA: TGTGCCAGCAGCCTCATACACGGGCAATCAGATACGCAGTATTTT. Amino acids: CASSLIHGQSDTQYF.

This clonotype was seen many times. The V and J genes are TRBV2 and TRBJ2-2, with TRBD2 as a possible D gene (5 bases). The V gene lost 11 bases and the J gene lost 5 bases, with 18 bases spanning the gap. The CDR3 loop spans 14 amino acids. Germline-derived CDR1 and CDR2 are SNHLY and FYNNEI. DNA of the CDR3: TGTGCCTGCGGTCTAGCAGTGCGTACCGGGGAGCTGTTTTTT. This codes for CACGLAVRTGELFF.

This clonotype was observed at least ten times. The chain joins TRBV5-8 to TRBJ2-5, with D possibly being TRBD1 or TRBD2 (5 bases each). CDR1 and CDR2 (germline): SGHTS, YDEGEE. Trimming cost V 3 bases and J 0 bases, with 9 bases left between them. CDR3 length equals 14 residues. The CDR3 DNA reads TGTGCCAGCAGCTCCGGGACGAACCAAGAGACCCAGTACTTC. It codes for CASSSGTNQETQYF.

There are many counts of this clonotype. Here the CDR3 reads CSAVGDSNQPQHF. The CDR3 DNA reads TGCAGTGCTGTGGGGGATAGCAATCAGCCCCAGCATTTT. This sequence joins TRBV20-1 and TRBJ1-5; perhaps TRBD1 as D (5 bases). V gave up 5 bases and J gave up 0 bases, with 8 bases separating them. This CDR3 has 13 amino acids. Germline assignment: CDR1 DFQATT and CDR2 SNEGSKA (reference sequence).

This clonotype has a count of ten or more. CDR3 sequence: CASSQGLAGGPRGTDTQYF. CDR3 nucleotide sequence: TGCGCCAGCAGCCAAGGTCTAGCGGGAGGCCCCAGGGGTACAGATACGCAGTATTTT. The rearrangement links TRBV4-1 to TRBJ2-3, with 11 bases identical to TRBD2. The CDR3 sequence is 19 residues long. CDR1 is MGHRA and CDR2 is YSYEKL in the germline V gene. With 1 base clipped from V and 3 bases from J, the junction kept 12 bases outside the gene matches.

This clonotype has a count of ten or more. V and J are TRBV11-2 and TRBJ2-7; the D gene could be TRBD1 or TRBD2 (6 bases each). The CDR3 runs to 15 residues. CDR1 and CDR2 from the germline V gene are SGHAT and FQNNGV. The ends were cut back, 4 bases at V and 1 base at J, with 14 bases in the middle. This CDR3 reads CASSSRGALSYEQYF. The CDR3 DNA follows: TGTGCCAGCAGCTCTAGGGGGGCCCTATCCTACGAGCAGTACTTC.

The J gene is TRBJ1-2, the V gene TRBV4-1, with D possibly matching TRBD1 (6 bases). Looked up from germline, CDR1 is MGHRA and CDR2 is YSYEKL. The CDR3 consists of 13 residues. V was trimmed by 3 bases and J by 7 bases, leaving 12 bases between them. The CDR3 loop reads CASSQAGESGYTF. CDR3 nucleotide sequence: TGCGCCAGCAGCCAGGCAGGGGAGTCTGGCTACACCTTC.

This clonotype was seen repeatedly, ten times or more. This rearrangement joins TRBV28 to TRBJ2-7; TRBD1 matches at 7 bases. The ends lost 3 bases at V and 2 bases at J; junction bases unmatched: 4. The CDR3 is 14 residues long. In germline, CDR1 is MDHEN, CDR2 SYDVKM. The CDR3: CASSLTGPPYEQYF. CDR3 in DNA: TGTGCCAGCAGTTTGACAGGGCCCCCCTACGAGCAGTACTTC.

This clonotype was detected a few times. The chain employs TRBV6-1 and TRBJ1-6; TRBD1 matches 8 bases. CDR1 and CDR2 from the germline V gene are MNHNS and SASEGT. The ends lost 5 bases at V and 10 bases at J; junction bases unmatched: 4. The CDR3 loop spans 13 amino acids. The CDR3, as DNA: TGTGCCAGCAGTCAGGGGGCAGAATCACCCCTCCACTTT. It specifies CASSQGAESPLHF.

This clonotype was picked up many times. The J gene is TRBJ1-2, the V gene TRBV27, with a possible D match to TRBD1 (5 bases). V was clipped by 2 bases and J by 2 bases, with 12 bases between them. This CDR3 has 15 residues. Germline values: CDR1 MNHEY, CDR2 SMNVEV (reference sequence). The CDR3 is CASSLDMRGNYGYTF. The CDR3 coding sequence is TGTGCCAGCAGTTTAGACATGCGGGGGAACTATGGCTACACCTTC.

This clonotype was seen at least ten times. The CDR3 region has the DNA TGTGCCAGCAGAACATCCGGGGATACGCAGTATTTT. Amino acids: CASRTSGDTQYF. V and J are TRBV7-2 and TRBJ2-3; D is uncertain. Germline CDR1 and CDR2: SGHTA and FQGNSA. V was pared by 6 bases and J by 6 bases, with 10 bases between. The CDR3 covers 12 residues.